The sequence of this TCR beta chain was determined in a study of blood T cell repertoires in COVID-19 (dated by TCRdb to 2020 to 2021). Some background on the complete study: Collaborator samples came from the United States, Italy and Spain and covered acute and convalescent phases of COVID-19. A freely available public database, intended as a resource for researchers studying the immune response to SARS-CoV-2, is where the repertoires were released. Where available, HLA class I and class II types were obtained from metadata supplied by the sample provider rather than from assay-based typing. Samples were obtained from the ongoing ImmuneRACE study (first 160 participants) and from over a thousand subjects provided by 6 global collaborators. The material from the prospective study consisted of cDNA or gDNA derived from T cells, B-cell-depleted T cells, or PBMCs. Sample metadata almost always included a de-identified subject ID, COVID-19 status, age in years and sex. The dataset comprised deeply sampled blood TCRbeta repertoires from subjects exposed to, actively infected with, or recovered from COVID-19. The paper as a whole reports these results and caveats: Clinical and demographic metadata were provided uncurated, with the amount varying by source and participant.

Collaborating institutions collected whole blood in K2EDTA tubes following their own protocols. For TCRbeta analysis, collaborators shipped samples in one of three forms: frozen whole blood, isolated PBMCs, or DNA extracted from either of those sample types. Trimming accounts for 2 bases at V and 5 bases at J, while the number of junction bases matched to no gene is 8. Inclusive of the bounding cysteine and phenylalanine, the CDR3 is 16 residues long. The sequence is cut down to CDR3 DNA, 48 bases in frame from base 1. CDR1 KGHSH and CDR2 LQKENI were looked up in the germline V gene. The immunoSEQ Assay, a bias-controlled multiplex PCR, was used to amplify TCRbeta CDR3 regions from genomic DNA. In the source study's methods: The number of nucleated cells in each sample was estimated from the amplification of reference gene primers within the assay. Sequence reads were collapsed and filtered to measure the absolute abundance of every unique TCRbeta CDR3 rearrangement. For each sample, productive Simpson clonality was calculated as the square root of Simpson's diversity index over productive rearrangements. What TCRdb holds here is the immuneACCESS table cut down to in-frame rearrangements. Part of the clones is not present; checked against another copy, under half of the missing clones reflect an unresolved V gene, and the others are unexplained. The DNA was the basis for D and trimming; V, J and clone size are from that table. This sample has roughly 290,000 clones in its table, and just under 85% of those were observed once. The ten most abundant clones make up around 4.5% of the sample.

As regards this clone: The clone's antigen remains unknown. Base qualities are not at hand, and no much larger clone is one base apart.

The rearranged segments are TRBV18 and TRBJ2-7; 11 nucleotides in the junction match TRBD2. Source material: peripheral blood. The TCR sequence derives from a woman in her forties or fifties with active or convalescent COVID-19. The CDR3 corresponds to CASSPVAGGHLNEQYF. The sequenced DNA: TGTGCCAGCTCACCAGTAGCGGGAGGGCATCTGAACGAGCAGTACTTC.